Sequencing of this TCR beta chain was carried out in a study of T cells in Graves' hyperthyroidism and ophthalmopathy. Regarding the study as a whole: Ophthalmopathy and stable hyperthyroidism were separated by a 13 V-J model. The model made its ophthalmopathy prediction, and onset followed a median 6.5 months later. Most clonotypes that expanded in the thyroid above 0.001 also showed up in blood.

This clonotype was seen a handful of times. Its antigen is not identified. Clinical symptoms, serum thyroxine and TRAb, thyroid ultrasound and orbital computed tomography were used for the diagnoses. Researchers amplified the TCR beta CDR3 regions from RNA transcripts. The primer set for the first-round RT-PCR of the TCR CDR3 was HTBI. TCRdb independently ran MiXCR on the multiplex PCR reads; one entry per CDR3 protein. Of hundreds of thousands of distinct CDR3 sequences listed, about 45% were seen once; the top ten hold about 7.2%. Germline lookup yields CDR1 SGHRS and CDR2 YFSETQ. CDR3 length: 15 residues. Trimming removed 0 bases from V and 2 bases from J; junction bases left unmatched: 5.

The source of this sequence is an adult man with Graves' disease, either hyperthyroidism or ophthalmopathy (not recorded which). The sequenced sample consisted of peripheral blood or thyroid tissue (not recorded which). The chain employs TRBV5-1 and TRBJ2-7, with 7 bases fitting TRBD2. The CDR3 loop reads CASSLGGSGPYEQYF. The CDR3 coding sequence is TGCGCCAGCAGCTTGGGGGGTAGCGGGCCCTACGAGCAGTACTTC.